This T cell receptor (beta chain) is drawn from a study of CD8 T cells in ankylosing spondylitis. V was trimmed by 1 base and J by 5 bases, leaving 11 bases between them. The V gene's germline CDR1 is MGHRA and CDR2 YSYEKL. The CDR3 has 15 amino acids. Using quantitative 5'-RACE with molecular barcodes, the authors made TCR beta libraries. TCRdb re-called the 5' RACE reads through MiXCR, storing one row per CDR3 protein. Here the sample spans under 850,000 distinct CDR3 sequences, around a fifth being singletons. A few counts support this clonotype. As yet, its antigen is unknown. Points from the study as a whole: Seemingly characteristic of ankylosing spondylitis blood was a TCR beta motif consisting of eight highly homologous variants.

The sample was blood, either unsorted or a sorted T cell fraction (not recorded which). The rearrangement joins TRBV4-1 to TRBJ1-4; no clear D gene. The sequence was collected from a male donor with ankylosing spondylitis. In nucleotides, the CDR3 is TGCGCCAGCAGCCAAGCGGTGGGCTACAATGAAAAACTGTTTTTT. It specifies CASSQAVGYNEKLFF.